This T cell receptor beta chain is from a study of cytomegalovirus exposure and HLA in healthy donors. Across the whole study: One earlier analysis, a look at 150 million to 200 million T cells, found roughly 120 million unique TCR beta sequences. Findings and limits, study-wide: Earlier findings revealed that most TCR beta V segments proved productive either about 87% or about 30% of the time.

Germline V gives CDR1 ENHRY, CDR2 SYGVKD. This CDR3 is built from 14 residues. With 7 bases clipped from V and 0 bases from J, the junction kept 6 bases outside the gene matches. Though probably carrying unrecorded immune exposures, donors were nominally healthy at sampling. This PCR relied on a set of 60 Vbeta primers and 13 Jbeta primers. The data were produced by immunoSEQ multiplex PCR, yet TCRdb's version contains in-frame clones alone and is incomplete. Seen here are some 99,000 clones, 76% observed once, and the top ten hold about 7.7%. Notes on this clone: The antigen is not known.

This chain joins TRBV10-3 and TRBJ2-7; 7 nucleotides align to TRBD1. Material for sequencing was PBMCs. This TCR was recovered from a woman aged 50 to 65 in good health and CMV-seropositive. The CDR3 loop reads CAINPGTASYEQYF. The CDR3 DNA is TGTGCCATCAATCCCGGGACAGCCTCCTACGAGCAGTACTTC.